This TCR beta chain came from a study of cytomegalovirus exposure and HLA in healthy donors. Findings of the study overall: Confirmation was obtained in vitro that a few CMV-associated chains are specific for CMV antigens. Cytomegalovirus-associated status was assigned to some 160 TCR beta chains.

Profiled with immunoSEQ multiplex PCR; TCRdb holds only in-frame clones, not every one. The sample shows about 88,000 clones, 84% of them seen only once. Germline loops: CDR1 SGHNT, CDR2 YYREEE (reference sequence). This CDR3 region has 15 residues. Trimming cost V 1 base and J 1 base, with 11 bases left between them. Points on this clone: What it recognizes is unknown.

The chain combines TRBV5-4 with TRBJ2-5; maybe TRBD2 (6 bases). This clonotype originated in a woman between 18 and 30 years old in good health and CMV-seropositive. The sequenced sample consisted of PBMCs. The CDR3 DNA reads as TGTGCCAGCAGCTTGTATGGAGGGAGCCAAGAGACCCAGTACTTC. This codes for CASSLYGGSQETQYF.